The sample holds many counts of the clone carrying this T cell receptor (beta chain). The sample is drawn from a study of blood T cell repertoires in COVID-19. In the original workflow: Cell counts per sample came from amplifying reference gene primers. TCRdb keeps only in-frame clones here, not all; method: immunoSEQ multiplex PCR. That table gives V, J and clone size, and the DNA gave D and trimming. This table holds about 160,000 clones, approximately 82% found once. The CDR3 covers 13 residues. The germline CDR1 and CDR2 sequences are LNHDA and SQIVND (reference sequence). Trimming shortened V by 2 bases and J by 7 bases, and 9 bases separated the two germline ends.

The chain carries TRBV19 and TRBJ2-1; D gene uncertain. Input material: peripheral blood. The sequence derives from a man aged 70-80 years who had recovered from COVID-19. The CDR3 loop is CASSISRSNEQFF. CDR3 sequence (DNA): TGTGCCAGTAGTATATCCAGAAGTAATGAGCAGTTCTTC.